This T cell receptor (beta chain) originates from a study of T-cell memory formation after mild COVID-19. With 5 bases removed from V and 6 bases from J, the gap between germline ends came to 13 bases. The CDR3 loop spans 14 amino acids. Germline CDR1 reads MNHEY; CDR2 reads SMNVEV (reference sequence). Each CDR3 protein is one row after TCRdb ran MiXCR on the 5' RACE reads. The repertoire consists of some 600,000 distinct CDR3 sequences, with 15% to 20% occurring once and the leading ten covering 8.1%. V usage is TRBV27 and J usage is TRBJ2-2; D may match TRBD1 or TRBD2 (5 bases each). This sequence was found in an adult woman who had mild COVID-19 (a few samples of this study predate the infection). Cell type and time point are not known. Sequenced material: PBMCs or a T cell subset sorted from them (not recorded which). The CDR3 bases are TGTGCCAGCAGTCTTGGGGGTAACGCCGGGGAGCTGTTTTTT. Translating gives CASSLGGNAGELFF.